This T cell receptor (beta chain) is drawn from a study of human T cells and chemical hapten exposure. Points from the study as a whole: The study found that DPC sensitization did not change TCRs above 1 in 1000 frequency.

The CDR3 extends over 14 amino acids. Trimming pared 5 bases from V and 1 base from J, leaving 11 bases between. Germline CDR1 MDHEN, CDR2 SYDVKM. TCRdb ran MiXCR on the RACE reads and lists one entry per CDR3 protein. The sample shows some 38,000 distinct CDR3 sequences, 8% to 10% of them seen only once. Points on this clonotype: Its antigen remains unknown.

The sample's time point: patch test 3, about 24 weeks after DPC sensitization. Treatment described: therapeutic diphenylcyclopropenone sensitization with weekly scalp DPC. Total RNA came from unfractionated whole blood. The chain has TRBV28 and TRBJ1-1; D ambiguous. This receptor was taken from a man aged 45-60 years with alopecia areata. Some clones in this sample may be carry-over from other donors' samples. The sample consisted of whole blood, taken in connection with sensitization to the hapten diphenylcyclopropenone (DPC). Written as DNA, the CDR3 is TGTGCCAGCAGTCGGGGAGTCGGGAACACTGAAGCTTTCTTT. Amino acids: CASSRGVGNTEAFF.